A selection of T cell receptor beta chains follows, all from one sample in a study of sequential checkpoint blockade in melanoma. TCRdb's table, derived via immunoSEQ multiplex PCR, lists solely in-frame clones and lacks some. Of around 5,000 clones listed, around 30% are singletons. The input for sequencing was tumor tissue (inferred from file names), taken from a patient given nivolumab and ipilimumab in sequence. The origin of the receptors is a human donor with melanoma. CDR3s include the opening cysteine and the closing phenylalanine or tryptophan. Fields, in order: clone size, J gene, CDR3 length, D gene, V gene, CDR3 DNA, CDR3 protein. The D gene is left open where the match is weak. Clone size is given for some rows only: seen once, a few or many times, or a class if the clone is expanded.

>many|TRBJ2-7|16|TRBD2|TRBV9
TGTGCCAGCAGCGCGAGGGATAGCGGGAGGGAGTCCGAGCAGTACTTC
CASSARDSGRESEQYF
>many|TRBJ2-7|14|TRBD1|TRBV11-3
TGTGCCAGCAGCTTCCAACAGGGGGCAGGGGAGCAGTACTTC
CASSFQQGAGEQYF
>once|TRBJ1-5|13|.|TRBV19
TGTGCCAGTAGTATACAATCCAATCAGCCCCAGCATTTT
CASSIQSNQPQHF
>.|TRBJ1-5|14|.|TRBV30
TGTGCCTGGAGGTTCCGGGCCCTAAATCAGCCCCAGCATTTT
CAWRFRALNQPQHF
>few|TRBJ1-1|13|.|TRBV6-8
TGTGCCAGCAGTATGACATCCGGCACTGAAGCTTTCTTT
CASSMTSGTEAFF
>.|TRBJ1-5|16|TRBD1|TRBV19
TGTGCCAGTACCTCAGGGACAGGGATAAGCAATCAGCCCCAGCATTTT
CASTSGTGISNQPQHF
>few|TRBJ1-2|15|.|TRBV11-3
TGTGCCAGCAGCTTAGGAGTTCTCACTAACTATGGCTACACCTTC
CASSLGVLTNYGYTF
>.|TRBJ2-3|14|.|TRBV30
TGTGCCTGGAGTGTCAGGTTGTTCACAGATACGCAGTATTTT
CAWSVRLFTDTQYF
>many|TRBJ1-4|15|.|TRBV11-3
TGTGCCAGCAGCTTAGGTGGCCCGAATAATGAAAAACTGTTTTTT
CASSLGGPNNEKLFF
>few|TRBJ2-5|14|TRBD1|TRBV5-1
TGCGCCAGCAGCATCAACAGGGGGCCGGAGACCCAGTACTTC
CASSINRGPETQYF
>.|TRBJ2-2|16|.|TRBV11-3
TGTGCCAGCAGGGGGAGCGGGACAGGAATCACCGGGGAGCTGTTTTTT
CASRGSGTGITGELFF
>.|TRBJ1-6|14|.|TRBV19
TGTGCCAGTAGTCCGGACAGTAAAAATTCACCCCTCCACTTT
CASSPDSKNSPLHF
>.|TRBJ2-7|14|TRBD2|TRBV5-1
TGCGCCAGCAGCCTAGGGACTAGCGGGACAGAGCAGTACTTC
CASSLGTSGTEQYF
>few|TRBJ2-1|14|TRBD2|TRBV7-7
TGTGCTAGCAGCTTAGGGACTAGCGTCATTGAGCAGTTCTTC
CASSLGTSVIEQFF
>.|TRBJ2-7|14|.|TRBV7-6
TGTGCCAGCAGCCTTGACAGAGCCTACTACGAGCAGTACTTC
CASSLDRAYYEQYF
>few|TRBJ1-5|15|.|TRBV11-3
TGTGCCAGCAGCTCCTTTCTACAGGGCAATCAGCCCCAGCATTTT
CASSSFLQGNQPQHF
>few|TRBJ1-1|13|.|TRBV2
TGTGCCACCAGGAAGGACATGAACACTGAAGCTTTCTTT
CATRKDMNTEAFF
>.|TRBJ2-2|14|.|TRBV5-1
TGCGCCAGCAGCGGTGGGCGGGCCACCGGGGAGCTGTTTTTT
CASSGGRATGELFF
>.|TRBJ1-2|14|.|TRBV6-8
TGTGCCAGCAGTCCCAATCACCCCGTCTATGGCTACACCTTC
CASSPNHPVYGYTF
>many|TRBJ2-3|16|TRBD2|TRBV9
TGTGCCAGCAGCGCACTTAGCGGGAGGGCCGCAGATACGCAGTATTTT
CASSALSGRAADTQYF
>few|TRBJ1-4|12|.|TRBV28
TGTGCCAGCGGCGGGAGACGGGAAAAACTGTTTTTT
CASGGRREKLFF
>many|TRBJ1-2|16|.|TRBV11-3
TGTGCCAGCAGCTTAGTAGCCGGCAGGGATAACTATGGCTACACCTTC
CASSLVAGRDNYGYTF
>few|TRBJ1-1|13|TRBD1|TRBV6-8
TGTGCCAGCGTGGACAGGCCGAACACTGAAGCTTTCTTT
CASVDRPNTEAFF
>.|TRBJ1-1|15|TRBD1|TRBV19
TGTGCCAGTAGTGAACTGGGACAGTTGAACACTGAAGCTTTCTTT
CASSELGQLNTEAFF
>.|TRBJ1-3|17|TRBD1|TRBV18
TGTGCCAGCTCACCGCCGGGACAGGGGGCTTCTGGAAACACCATATATTTT
CASSPPGQGASGNTIYF
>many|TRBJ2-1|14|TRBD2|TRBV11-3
TGTGCTAGCAGCTTAGGGACTAGCGTTACTGAGCAGTTCTTC
CASSLGTSVTEQFF
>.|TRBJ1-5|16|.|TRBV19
TGTGCCAGTAGTTTTGGTCAGGGGAATAGCAATCAGCCCCAGCATTTT
CASSFGQGNSNQPQHF
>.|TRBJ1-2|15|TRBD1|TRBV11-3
TGTGCCAGCAGCACACGGACAGGACTGAACTATGGCTACACCTTC
CASSTRTGLNYGYTF
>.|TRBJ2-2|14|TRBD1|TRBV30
TGTGCCTGGACCCCAGTCCAGGGGGTCGGGGAGCTGTTTTTT
CAWTPVQGVGELFF
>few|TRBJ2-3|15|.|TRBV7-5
TGTGCCAGCAGCTTAGGTGCAGGGGGCGCAGATACGCAGTATTTT
CASSLGAGGADTQYF
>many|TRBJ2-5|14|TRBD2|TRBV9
TGTGCCAGCAGCGCGTCGGACGCGGGAGGGACCCAGTACTTC
CASSASDAGGTQYF